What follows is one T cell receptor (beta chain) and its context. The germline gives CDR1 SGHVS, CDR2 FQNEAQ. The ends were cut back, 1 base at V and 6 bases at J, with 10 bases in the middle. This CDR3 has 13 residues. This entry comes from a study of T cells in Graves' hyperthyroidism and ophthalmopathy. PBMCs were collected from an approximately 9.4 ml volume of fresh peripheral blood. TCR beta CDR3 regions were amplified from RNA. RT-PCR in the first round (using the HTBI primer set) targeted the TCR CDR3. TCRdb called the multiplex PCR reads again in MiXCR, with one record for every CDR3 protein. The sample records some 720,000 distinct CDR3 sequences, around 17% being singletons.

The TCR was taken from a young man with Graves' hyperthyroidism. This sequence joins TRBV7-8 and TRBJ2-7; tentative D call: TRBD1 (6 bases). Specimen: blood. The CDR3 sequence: CASSLDGRGEQYF. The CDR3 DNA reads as TGTGCCAGCAGCTTAGATGGCAGGGGCGAGCAGTACTTC.